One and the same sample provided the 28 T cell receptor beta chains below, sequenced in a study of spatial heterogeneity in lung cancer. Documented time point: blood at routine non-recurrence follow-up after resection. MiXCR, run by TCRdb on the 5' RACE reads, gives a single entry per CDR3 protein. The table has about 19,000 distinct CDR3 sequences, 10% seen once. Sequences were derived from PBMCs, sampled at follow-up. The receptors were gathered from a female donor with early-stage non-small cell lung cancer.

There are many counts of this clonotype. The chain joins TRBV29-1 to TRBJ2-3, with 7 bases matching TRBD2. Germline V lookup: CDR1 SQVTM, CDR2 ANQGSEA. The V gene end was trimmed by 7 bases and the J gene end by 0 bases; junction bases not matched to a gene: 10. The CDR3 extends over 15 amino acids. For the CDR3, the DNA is TGCAGCGGGAGGCCGAGCGGGGCTAGCACAGATACGCAGTATTTT. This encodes CSGRPSGASTDTQYF.

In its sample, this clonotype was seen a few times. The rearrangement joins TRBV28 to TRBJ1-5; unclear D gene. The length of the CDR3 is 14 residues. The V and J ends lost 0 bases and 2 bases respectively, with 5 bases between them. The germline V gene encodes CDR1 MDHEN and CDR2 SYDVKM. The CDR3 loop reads CASSLWGRNQPQHF. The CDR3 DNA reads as TGTGCCAGCAGTTTATGGGGTCGCAATCAGCCCCAGCATTTT.

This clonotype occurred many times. DNA of the CDR3: TGTGCCAGCAGCTTTTCAGGGGGAGACTATGGCTACACCTTC. Protein: CASSFSGGDYGYTF. The chain employs TRBV7-9 and TRBJ1-2, with 7 bases identical to TRBD1. The V segment lost 3 bases and the J segment 3 bases; nucleotides outside the gene matches: 4. CDR1 SEHNR and CDR2 FQNEAQ come from the germline V gene (reference sequence). The CDR3 loop spans 14 amino acids.

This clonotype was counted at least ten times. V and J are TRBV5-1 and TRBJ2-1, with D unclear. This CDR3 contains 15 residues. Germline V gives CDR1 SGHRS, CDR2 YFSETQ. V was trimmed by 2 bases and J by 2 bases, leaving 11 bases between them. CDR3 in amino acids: CASSFGSRAYNEQFF. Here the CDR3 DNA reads TGCGCCAGCAGCTTCGGCTCCCGAGCCTACAATGAGCAGTTCTTC.

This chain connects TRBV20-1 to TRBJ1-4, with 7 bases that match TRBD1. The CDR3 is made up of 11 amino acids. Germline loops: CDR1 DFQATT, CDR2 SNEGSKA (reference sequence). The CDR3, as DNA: TGCCCTACAGGGGATGATGAAAAACTGTTTTTT. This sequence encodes CPTGDDEKLFF.

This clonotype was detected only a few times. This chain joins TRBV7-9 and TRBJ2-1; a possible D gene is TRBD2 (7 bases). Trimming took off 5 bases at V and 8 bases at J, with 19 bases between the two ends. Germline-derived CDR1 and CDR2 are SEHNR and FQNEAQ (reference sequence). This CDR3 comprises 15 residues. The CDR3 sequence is CASSPARGGVDEQFF. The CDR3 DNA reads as TGTGCCAGCAGCCCGGCGCGAGGGGGGGTCGATGAGCAGTTCTTC.

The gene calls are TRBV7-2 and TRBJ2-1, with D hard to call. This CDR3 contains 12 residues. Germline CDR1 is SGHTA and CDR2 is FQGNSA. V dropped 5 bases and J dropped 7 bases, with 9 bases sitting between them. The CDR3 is CASSPQENEQFF. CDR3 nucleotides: TGTGCCAGCAGCCCCCAGGAAAATGAGCAGTTCTTC.

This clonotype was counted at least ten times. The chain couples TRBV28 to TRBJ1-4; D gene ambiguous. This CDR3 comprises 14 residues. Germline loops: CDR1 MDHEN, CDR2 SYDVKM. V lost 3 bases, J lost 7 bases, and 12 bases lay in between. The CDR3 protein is CASSFSTLGEKLFF. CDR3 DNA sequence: TGTGCCAGCAGTTTTTCGACTCTAGGTGAAAAACTGTTTTTT.

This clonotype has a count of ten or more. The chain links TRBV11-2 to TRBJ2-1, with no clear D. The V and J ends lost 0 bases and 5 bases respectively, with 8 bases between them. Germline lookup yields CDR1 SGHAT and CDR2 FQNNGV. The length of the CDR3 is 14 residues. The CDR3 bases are TGTGCCAGCAGCTTAGATGACTGGGACAATGAGCAGTTCTTC. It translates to CASSLDDWDNEQFF.

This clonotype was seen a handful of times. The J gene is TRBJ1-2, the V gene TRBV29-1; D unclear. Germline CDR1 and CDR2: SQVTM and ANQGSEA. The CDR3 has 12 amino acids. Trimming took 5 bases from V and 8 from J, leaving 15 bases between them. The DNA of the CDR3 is TGCAGCGTTTTCACAACCCCGGGGGGCTACACCTTC. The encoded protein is CSVFTTPGGYTF.

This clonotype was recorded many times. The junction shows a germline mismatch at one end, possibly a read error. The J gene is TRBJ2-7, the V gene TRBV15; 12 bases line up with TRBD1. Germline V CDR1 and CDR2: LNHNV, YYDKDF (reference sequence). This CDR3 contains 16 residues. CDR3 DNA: TGTGCCACCGGCAGAGGGACAGGGGGCGCCTCCTACGAGCAGTACTTC. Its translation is CATGRGTGGASYEQYF.

CDR3 protein: CSARWAGGPRDYEQYF. The CDR3 DNA reads as TGCAGTGCTAGATGGGCGGGAGGGCCTCGAGACTACGAGCAGTACTTC. The V gene is TRBV20-1, the J gene TRBJ2-7; 9 nucleotides line up with TRBD2. The CDR3 is made up of 16 amino acids. V lost 2 bases to trimming and J lost 3 bases; unmatched junction nucleotides: 11. Germline V gene lookup returns CDR1 DFQATT and CDR2 SNEGSKA (reference sequence).

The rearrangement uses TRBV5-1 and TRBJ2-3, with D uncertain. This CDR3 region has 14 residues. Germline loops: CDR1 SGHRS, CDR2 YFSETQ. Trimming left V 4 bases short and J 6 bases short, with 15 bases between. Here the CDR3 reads CASSPGNPHDTQYF. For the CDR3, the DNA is TGCGCCAGCAGCCCGGGTAACCCACATGATACGCAGTATTTT. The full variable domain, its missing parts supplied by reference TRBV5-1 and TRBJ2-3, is KAGVTQTPRYLIKTRGQQVTLSCSPISGHRSVSWYQQTPGQGLQFLFEYFSETQRNKGNFPGRFSGRQFSNSRSEMNVSTLELGDSALYLCASSPGNPHDTQYFGPGTRLTVL.

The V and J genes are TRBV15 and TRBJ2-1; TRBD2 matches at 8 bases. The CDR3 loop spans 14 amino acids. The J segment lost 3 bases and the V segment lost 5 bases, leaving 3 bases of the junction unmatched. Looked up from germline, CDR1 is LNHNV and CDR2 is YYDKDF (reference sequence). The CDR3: CATSGTRNYNEQFF. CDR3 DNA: TGTGCCACCAGCGGGACTAGAAACTACAATGAGCAGTTCTTC.

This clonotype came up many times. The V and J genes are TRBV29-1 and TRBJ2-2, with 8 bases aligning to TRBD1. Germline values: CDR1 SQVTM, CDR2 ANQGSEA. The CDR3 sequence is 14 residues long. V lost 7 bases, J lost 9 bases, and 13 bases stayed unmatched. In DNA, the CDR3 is TGCAGCGCTCAACGGACAGGGTTCGGCAGGGAGCTGTTTTTT. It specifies CSAQRTGFGRELFF.

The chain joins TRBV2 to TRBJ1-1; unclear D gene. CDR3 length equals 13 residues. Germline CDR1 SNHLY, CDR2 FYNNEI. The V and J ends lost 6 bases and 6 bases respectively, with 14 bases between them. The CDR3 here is CASSAKGPAEAFF. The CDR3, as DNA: TGTGCCAGCAGCGCCAAGGGTCCCGCTGAAGCTTTCTTT. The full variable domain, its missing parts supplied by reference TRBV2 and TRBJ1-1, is EPEVTQTPSHQVTQMGQEVILRCVPISNHLYFYWYRQILGQKVEFLVSFYNNEISEKSEIFDDQFSVERPDGSNFTLKIRSTKLEDSAMYFCASSAKGPAEAFFGQGTRLTVV.

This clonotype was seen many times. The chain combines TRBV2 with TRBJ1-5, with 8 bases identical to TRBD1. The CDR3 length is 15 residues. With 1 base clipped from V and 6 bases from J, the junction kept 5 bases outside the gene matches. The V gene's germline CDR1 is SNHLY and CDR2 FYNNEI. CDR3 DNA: TGTGCCAGCAGTGAAGAGGAAACAGGGGGTCAGCCCCAGCATTTT. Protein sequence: CASSEEETGGQPQHF.

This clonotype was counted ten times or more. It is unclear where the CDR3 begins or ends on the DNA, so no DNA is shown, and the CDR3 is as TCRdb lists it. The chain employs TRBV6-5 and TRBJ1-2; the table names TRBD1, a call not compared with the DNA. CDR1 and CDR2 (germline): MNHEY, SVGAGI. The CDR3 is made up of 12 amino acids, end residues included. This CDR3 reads CASISFGAGYTF.

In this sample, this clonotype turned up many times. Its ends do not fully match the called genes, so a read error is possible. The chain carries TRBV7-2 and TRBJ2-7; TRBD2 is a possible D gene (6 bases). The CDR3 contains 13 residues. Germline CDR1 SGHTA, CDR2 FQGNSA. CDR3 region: CVSSSRGSYEQYF. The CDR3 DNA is TGTGTCAGCAGTTCACGGGGGAGCTACGAGCAGTACTTC.

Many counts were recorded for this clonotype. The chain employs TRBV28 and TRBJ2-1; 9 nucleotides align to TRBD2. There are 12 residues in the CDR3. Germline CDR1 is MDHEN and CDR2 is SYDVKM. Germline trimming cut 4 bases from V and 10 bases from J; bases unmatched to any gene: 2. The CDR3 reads CASSWSGGEQFF. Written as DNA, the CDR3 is TGTGCCAGCAGTTGGAGCGGGGGGGAGCAGTTCTTC.

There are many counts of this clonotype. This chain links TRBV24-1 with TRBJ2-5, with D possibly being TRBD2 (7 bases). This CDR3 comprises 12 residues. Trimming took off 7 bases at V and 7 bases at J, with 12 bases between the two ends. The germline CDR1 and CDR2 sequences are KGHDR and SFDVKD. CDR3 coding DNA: TGTGCCACCAGCGGGGGGCCGGGGACCCAGTACTTC. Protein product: CATSGGPGTQYF.

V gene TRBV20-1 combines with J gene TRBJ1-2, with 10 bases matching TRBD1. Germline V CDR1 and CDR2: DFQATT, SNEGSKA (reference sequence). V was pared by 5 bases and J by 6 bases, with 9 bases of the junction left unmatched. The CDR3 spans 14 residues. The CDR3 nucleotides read TGCAGTGCTTGCGAATTCGGGACAGGGGATGGCTACACCTTC. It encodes CSACEFGTGDGYTF.

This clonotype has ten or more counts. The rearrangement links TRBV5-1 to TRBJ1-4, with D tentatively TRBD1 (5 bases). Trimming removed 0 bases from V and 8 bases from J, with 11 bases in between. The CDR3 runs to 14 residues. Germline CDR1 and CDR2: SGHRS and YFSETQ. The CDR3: CASSLERQNEKLFF. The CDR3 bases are TGCGCCAGCAGCTTGGAGCGACAGAACGAAAAACTGTTTTTT.

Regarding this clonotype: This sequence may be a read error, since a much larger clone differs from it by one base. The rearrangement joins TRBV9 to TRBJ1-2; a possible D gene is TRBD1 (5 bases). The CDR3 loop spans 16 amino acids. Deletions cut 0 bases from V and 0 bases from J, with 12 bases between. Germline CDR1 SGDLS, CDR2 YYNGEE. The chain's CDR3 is CASSVGQGQPNYGYTF. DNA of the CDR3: TGTGCCAGCAGCGTAGGTCAGGGCCAGCCTAACTATGGCTACACCTTC.

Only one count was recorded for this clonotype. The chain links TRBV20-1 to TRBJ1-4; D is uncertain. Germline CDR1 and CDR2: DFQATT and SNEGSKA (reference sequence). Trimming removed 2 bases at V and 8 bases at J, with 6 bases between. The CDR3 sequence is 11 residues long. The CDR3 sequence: CSARSGEKLFF. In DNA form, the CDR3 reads TGCAGTGCTAGAAGCGGAGAAAAACTGTTTTTT.

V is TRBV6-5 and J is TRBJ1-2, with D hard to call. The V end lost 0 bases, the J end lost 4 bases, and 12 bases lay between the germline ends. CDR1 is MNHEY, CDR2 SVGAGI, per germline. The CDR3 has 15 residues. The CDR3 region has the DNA TGTGCCAGCAGTTACTCGACCGGGCCAAGCTATGGCTACACCTTC. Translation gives CASSYSTGPSYGYTF.

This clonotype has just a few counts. This chain's CDR3 is CASSVEQGRHSPLHF. The DNA for the CDR3 is TGTGCCAGCAGCGTAGAACAGGGGAGGCATTCACCCCTCCACTTT. The V call is TRBV9, the J call TRBJ1-6, with 7 bases fitting TRBD1. The germline V gene encodes CDR1 SGDLS and CDR2 YYNGEE. The junction had 5 bases not matched to a gene; V was cut back by 0 bases and J by 8 bases. The CDR3 contains 15 residues.

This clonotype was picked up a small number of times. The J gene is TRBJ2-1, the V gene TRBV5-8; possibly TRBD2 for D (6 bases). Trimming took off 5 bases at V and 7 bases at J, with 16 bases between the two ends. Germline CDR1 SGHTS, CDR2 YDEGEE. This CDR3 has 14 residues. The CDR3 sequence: CASRGRSAGNEQFF. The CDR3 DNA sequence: TGTGCCAGCAGAGGGCGGAGCGCGGGAAATGAGCAGTTCTTC.